One T cell receptor beta chain is described in this entry. As yet, its antigen is unknown. 60 Vbeta and 13 Jbeta primers were used in PCR. The data were produced by immunoSEQ multiplex PCR, yet TCRdb's version contains in-frame clones alone and is incomplete. Of 150,000 to 200,000 clones in the sample, around four fifths are singletons; the top ten hold 3% to 3.5%. The data belong to a study of cytomegalovirus exposure and HLA in healthy donors. Whole-study findings and limits: Across donors, most TCRs were seen rarely, yet some public ones were widespread.

V lost 1 base to trimming and J lost 1 base, with 10 bases between them. The CDR3 has 15 residues. Germline V lookup: CDR1 SGHNT, CDR2 YYREEE (reference sequence). What was sequenced was PBMCs. This TCR was recovered from a female donor in good health and CMV-seronegative. V gene TRBV5-4 combines with J gene TRBJ2-3; perhaps TRBD2 as D (6 bases). CDR3 residues: CASSLRDSRTDTQYF. CDR3 sequence (DNA): TGTGCCAGCAGCTTGCGGGACTCTCGCACAGATACGCAGTATTTT.